This T cell receptor (beta chain) is drawn from a study of blood T cells in healthy people across ages. It was with a sample-barcoded 5' primer and a J-beta primer mix that a second PCR of about 7 to 12 cycles was run. TCRdb called the 5' RACE reads again in MiXCR, with one record for every CDR3 protein. The table lists hundreds of thousands of distinct CDR3 sequences, roughly 43% of them singletons, with approximately 22% in the top ten. The V end was cut by 2 bases, the J end by 0 bases, with 5 bases between. The CDR3 length is 13 residues. Germline V gene data show CDR1 as MNHEY and CDR2 as SVGAGI. A minimum of 6 million PBMCs was isolated per sample. About this clonotype itself: A much bigger clone sits one base away, suggesting this may be a read error.

This receptor was obtained from a woman between 55 and 75 years old in good health. The chain uses TRBV6-5 and TRBJ2-7, with D unclear. The sample consisted of blood. The CDR3 DNA reads as TGTGCCAGCAGTTACGGGCCCTCCTACGAGCAGTACTTC. Translating gives CASSYGPSYEQYF.